A selection of T cell receptor beta chains follows, all from one sample in a study of radiotherapy plus CTLA-4 blockade in lung cancer. The method was immunoSEQ multiplex PCR; TCRdb's version includes in-frame clones alone and lacks a portion of them. Seen here are more than 12,000 clones, about 70% observed once, and the top ten hold 45% to 55%. The source was peripheral blood, collected from a patient treated with radiotherapy plus ipilimumab. The source is a human donor with non-small cell lung cancer whose response to radiotherapy plus ipilimumab could not be evaluated. Each CDR3 is given without its conserved first and last residue.

J: TRBJ1-2
V: TRBV27
CDR3: ASSPTGNYGYT

J: TRBJ2-2
V: TRBV7-2
CDR3: ASSLTRGTGELF

J: TRBJ1-1
V: TRBV6-5
CDR3: ASSYLTGGEPEAF

J: TRBJ1-1
V: TRBV5-6
CDR3: ASLGANWENTEAF

J: TRBJ1-5
V: TRBV6-5
CDR3: ASSGGYGNQPQH

J: TRBJ2-1
V: TRBV4-1
CDR3: ASSQERATSGEEF

J: TRBJ1-1
V: TRBV6-5
CDR3: ASSYSQGGTEAF

J: TRBJ1-5
V: TRBV19
CDR3: ASSPDSYSNQPQH

J: TRBJ2-7
V: TRBV11-2
CDR3: ASSLVAGTVL

J: TRBJ1-1
V: TRBV5-1
CDR3: ASSLEPGGEGTEAF

J: TRBJ2-4
V: TRBV9
CDR3: ASSETVGQNIQY

J: TRBJ1-4
V: TRBV2
CDR3: AITYLTTNEKLF

J: TRBJ1-2
V: TRBV5-5
CDR3: ASSFRQGNGYT

J: TRBJ2-7
V: TRBV7-9
CDR3: ASSRRDTSYEQY

J: TRBJ1-1
V: TRBV29-1
CDR3: SFRTGETEAF

J: TRBJ1-1
V: TRBV30
CDR3: AWNRGGPSTEAF

J: TRBJ1-3
V: TRBV5-1
CDR3: ASSLDISGNTIY

J: TRBJ1-1
V: TRBV7-9
CDR3: ASSVWGKGDSTEAF

J: TRBJ1-4
V: TRBV6-6
CDR3: ASRNDDSPGEKLF

J: TRBJ2-5
V: TRBV27
CDR3: ASSSGTGGVETQY

J: TRBJ2-1
V: TRBV13
CDR3: ASSLIEEAGGAENEQF

J: TRBJ1-5
V: TRBV7-9
CDR3: ASSPGQYQPQH

J: TRBJ1-2
V: TRBV18
CDR3: ASSPGTGNYGYT

J: TRBJ2-6
V: TRBV27
CDR3: ASSLVRASGANVLT

J: TRBJ1-1
V: TRBV11-2
CDR3: ASSSTGDTEAF

J: TRBJ1-1
V: TRBV2
CDR3: ASTSVEDTEAF

J: TRBJ1-5
V: TRBV5-1
CDR3: ASSLEGNGNQPQH

J: TRBJ1-6
V: TRBV5-1
CDR3: ASSSQGMDSPLH

J: TRBJ1-5
V: TRBV19
CDR3: ATGRQINQPQH

J: TRBJ2-5
V: TRBV7-6
CDR3: ASSSGGALETQY

J: -
V: TRBV5-1
CDR3: ASSEDTYYEQY

J: TRBJ1-5
V: TRBV6-5
CDR3: ASSPDRDNQPQH

J: TRBJ1-5
V: TRBV19
CDR3: ASSMGDGRGNQPQH

J: TRBJ1-1
V: TRBV27
CDR3: ASSTALGRRNTEAF

J: TRBJ2-3
V: TRBV4-1
CDR3: ASSQVGGTDTQY

J: -
V: TRBV9
CDR3: ASSVNPGEEYEQY

J: TRBJ2-7
V: TRBV5-1
CDR3: ASKDSSYEQY

J: TRBJ1-1
V: TRBV11-2
CDR3: ASSHRATEAF

J: TRBJ2-7
V: TRBV5-1
CDR3: ASSLAAPKGSYEQY

J: TRBJ2-5
V: TRBV30
CDR3: AWRGGAWETQY

J: TRBJ2-5
V: TRBV11-2
CDR3: ASSLGERGDQETQY

J: TRBJ1-3
V: TRBV7-2
CDR3: ASSLASGTGNTIY

J: TRBJ1-2
V: TRBV27
CDR3: ASTGTGGEGHPNYGYT

J: TRBJ1-1
V: TRBV10-1
CDR3: ASSTGSNTEAF

J: TRBJ1-1
V: TRBV14
CDR3: ASSPQTGGVDTEAF

J: TRBJ1-6
V: TRBV5-5
CDR3: ASSLEKGLGSPLH

J: TRBJ1-1
V: TRBV27
CDR3: ASRGGQGTLNTEAF

J: TRBJ1-1
V: TRBV5-5
CDR3: ASSRETDTEAF

J: TRBJ1-3
V: TRBV5-1
CDR3: ASSPTGPYSGNTIY

J: TRBJ2-3
V: TRBV10-2
CDR3: ASRAGGIVDTQY

J: TRBJ2-1
V: TRBV9
CDR3: ASSAGTSSYNEQF

J: TRBJ2-2
V: TRBV11-3
CDR3: ASSLEVTTNTGELF

J: TRBJ1-1
V: TRBV5-1
CDR3: ASSRTGGGTEAF

J: TRBJ2-5
V: TRBV7-9
CDR3: ASSLKGQEETQY

J: TRBJ1-2
V: TRBV7-2
CDR3: ASSGALAGTDYGYT

J: TRBJ1-1
V: TRBV11-2
CDR3: ASSSQGWTEAF

J: TRBJ2-2
V: TRBV5-1
CDR3: ASSLGAGGSGELF